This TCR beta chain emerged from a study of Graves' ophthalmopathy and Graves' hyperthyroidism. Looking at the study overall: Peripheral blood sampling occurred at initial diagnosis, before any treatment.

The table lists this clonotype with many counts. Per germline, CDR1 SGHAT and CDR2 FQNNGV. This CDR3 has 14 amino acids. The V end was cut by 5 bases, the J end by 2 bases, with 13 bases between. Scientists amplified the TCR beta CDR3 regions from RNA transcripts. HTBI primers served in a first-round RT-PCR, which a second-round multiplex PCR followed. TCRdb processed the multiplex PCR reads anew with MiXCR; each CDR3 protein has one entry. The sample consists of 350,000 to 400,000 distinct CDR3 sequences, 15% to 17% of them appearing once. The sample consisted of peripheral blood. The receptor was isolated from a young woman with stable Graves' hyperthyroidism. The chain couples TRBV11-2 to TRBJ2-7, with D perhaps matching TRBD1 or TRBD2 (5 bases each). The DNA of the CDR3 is TGTGCCAGCAGCCCGGGAAGGGGCACCTACGAGCAGTACTTC. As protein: CASSPGRGTYEQYF.